This note documents a single T cell receptor beta chain sequence. Its specificity is unknown. The CDR3 is made up of 13 amino acids. V lost 0 bases, J lost 6 bases, and 2 bases stayed unmatched. Germline lookup yields CDR1 MNHEY and CDR2 SVGAGI. Primers included in the PCR were 60 Vbeta and 13 Jbeta primers. Sequencing used immunoSEQ multiplex PCR; TCRdb keeps in-frame clones, though not all of them. Of some 200,000 clones listed, approximately 65% were seen once; the top ten hold about 3.2%. This specimen belongs to a study of cytomegalovirus exposure and HLA in healthy donors. Findings and limits, study-wide: In an earlier analysis, in 620 or so donors, most V segments appeared productive either ~90% or ~30% of the time. Most CMV-associated TCR beta chains appeared HLA-restricted in a later analysis. Some segments of the V type, notably TRBV6-2 and TRBV6-3, were excluded as indistinguishable.

Sequencing was carried out using PBMCs. The sequence derives from a man in his forties in good health and CMV-seronegative. This chain uses TRBV6-5 with TRBJ2-7; TRBD1 matches 7 bases. CDR3 nucleotides: TGTGCCAGCAGTTACTCGACAGGGACCGAGCAGTACTTC. Translated, it gives CASSYSTGTEQYF.